This T cell receptor beta chain was identified in a study of blood T cell repertoires in COVID-19. Study as a whole: The origin of the acute and convalescent COVID-19 samples was the United States, Italy and Spain.

As originally analysed: Estimated nucleated cell counts came from reference gene primer amplification. Profiling relied on immunoSEQ multiplex PCR, and the TCRdb table lists in-frame clones only, not all of them. V, J and clone size are those of that table, while D and trimming were read from the DNA. The table shows 120,000 to 150,000 clones, with approximately 85% occurring only once. This CDR3 region has 16 residues. Germline CDR1 MGHRA, CDR2 YSYEKL. Trimming pared 3 bases from V and 5 bases from J, leaving 19 bases between. The clonotype was recovered from a man aged 50 to 60 with acute or convalescent COVID-19. The chain has TRBV4-1 and TRBJ1-2; D might be TRBD1 (6 bases). The material sequenced was peripheral blood. The CDR3 region is CASSHPRGRTEYGYTF. The CDR3 DNA follows: TGCGCCAGCAGCCACCCTAGGGGGAGAACCGAATATGGCTACACCTTC.